What follows are 24 T cell receptor beta chains derived from one specimen sequenced in a study of blood T cells in healthy people across ages. A second PCR, run for about 7 to 11 cycles, used a sample-barcoded 5' primer plus a J-beta primer mix. Via MiXCR, TCRdb re-called the 5' RACE reads, giving one row per CDR3 protein. This table holds 600,000 to 850,000 distinct CDR3 sequences, roughly 44% found once. Sample: blood. These receptors were obtained from a woman aged 55-75 years in good health.

Comments on this clonotype: Since a much larger clone is just one base distant, this may be a read error. This sequence joins TRBV20-1 and TRBJ2-1, with D tentatively TRBD1 or TRBD2 (5 bases each). The J call may not be correct, given that the DNA end is closer to TRBJ2-7. The CDR3 covers 14 residues. Germline V gives CDR1 DFQATT, CDR2 SNEGSKA (reference sequence). The CDR3 DNA follows: TGCAGTGCTAGGACCCGGGGCTCCTACAATGAGCAGTACTTC. Its protein is CSARTRGSYNEQYF.

In this sample, this clonotype turned up a few times. This chain connects TRBV18 to TRBJ2-1; D is uncertain. Trimming pared 3 bases from V and 2 bases from J, leaving 11 bases between. Germline values: CDR1 KGHSH, CDR2 LQKENI. The CDR3 spans 15 residues. CDR3 DNA sequence: TGTGCCAGCTCACCCGCTGGGAACACCTACAATGAGCAGTTCTTC. This encodes CASSPAGNTYNEQFF.

The rearrangement uses TRBV6-4 and TRBJ2-5; TRBD2 aligns across 16 bases. CDR3 length: 15 residues. Unmatched junction bases numbered 9, after V lost 6 bases and J lost 11 bases. Germline loops: CDR1 MRHNA, CDR2 SNTAGT. The CDR3 is CASSGTSGGADEQYF. The CDR3 DNA reads TGTGCCAGCAGCGGGACTAGCGGGGGGGCGGATGAGCAGTACTTC.

The rearrangement uses TRBV7-3 and TRBJ2-1; the match to TRBD2 covers 8 bases. In germline, CDR1 is SGHTA, CDR2 FQGTGA. This CDR3 spans 15 amino acids. J was trimmed by 8 bases and V by 4 bases; bases with no gene match: 10. The CDR3 region has the DNA TGTGCCAGCAGCTGGATGGGACTAGGGGTCGATGAGCAGTTCTTC. This codes for CASSWMGLGVDEQFF.

A single count supports this clonotype. This rearrangement joins TRBV15 to TRBJ2-1; D gene unclear. The J call may not be correct, given that the DNA end is closer to TRBJ2-7. The germline gives CDR1 LNHNV, CDR2 YYDKDF (reference sequence). The CDR3 runs to 17 residues. CDR3 protein: CATSRDPTHSGWNEQYF. Written as DNA, the CDR3 is TGTGCCACCAGCAGAGATCCGACTCACTCCGGGTGGAATGAGCAGTACTTC.

Remarks on this clonotype: One junction end does not reproduce the germline sequence, and a read error may be involved. CDR3 in DNA: TGTGGCAGCAGCTTGGTTTACGAGCAGTACTTC. Amino acids: CGSSLVYEQYF. The rearrangement links TRBV5-6 to TRBJ2-7; D is uncertain. CDR1 is SGHDT and CDR2 is YYEEEE in the germline V gene. The CDR3 sequence is 11 residues long.

J is TRBJ1-1 and V is TRBV9; perhaps TRBD1 as D (5 bases). The CDR3 extends over 14 amino acids. V gave up 0 bases and J gave up 4 bases, with 10 bases separating them. The germline V gene has CDR1 SGDLS and CDR2 YYNGEE. CDR3 amino acids: CASSVEGRSTEAFF. DNA for the CDR3: TGTGCCAGCAGCGTAGAGGGGCGGAGCACTGAAGCTTTCTTT.

V and J are TRBV3-1 and TRBJ1-2; D gene ambiguous. Trimming pared 0 bases from V and 2 bases from J, leaving 7 bases between. Germline V CDR1 and CDR2: LGHDT, YNNKEL (reference sequence). The CDR3 spans 14 residues. The CDR3 DNA sequence: TGTGCCAGCAGCCAAGATTCGGGGAACTATGGCTACACCTTC. It codes for CASSQDSGNYGYTF.

The chain combines TRBV24-1 with TRBJ1-2, with D unresolved. Trimming shortened V by 0 bases and J by 8 bases, and 9 bases separated the two germline ends. Looked up from germline, CDR1 is KGHDR and CDR2 is SFDVKD. This CDR3 region has 13 residues. The CDR3 region has the DNA TGTGCCACCAGTGATTTGGCGGACCCAGGCTACACCTTC. Its protein is CATSDLADPGYTF.

The V and J genes are TRBV2 and TRBJ2-3, with D possibly being TRBD1 or TRBD2 (6 bases each). V shed 4 bases and J shed 5 bases, with 16 bases lying between them. Per the germline V gene, CDR1 is SNHLY and CDR2 is FYNNEI. CDR3 length: 15 amino acids. The CDR3 DNA sequence: TGTGCCAGCAGTGTCGGGGGCGCAGACGGAGATACGCAGTATTTT. Encoded protein: CASSVGGADGDTQYF.

The J gene is TRBJ1-4, the V gene TRBV30, with 7 bases that match TRBD1. There are 13 residues in the CDR3. The ends lost 5 bases at V and 5 bases at J; junction bases unmatched: 5. The germline V gene has CDR1 GTSNPN and CDR2 SVGIG (reference sequence). CDR3 in amino acids: CAWEKQGNEKLFF. Written as DNA, the CDR3 is TGTGCCTGGGAAAAACAGGGGAATGAAAAACTGTTTTTT. Full variable domain (rest looked up from reference TRBV30 and TRBJ1-4): SQTIHQWPATLVQPVGSPLSLECTVEGTSNPNLYWYRQAAGRGLQLLFYSVGIGQISSEVPQNLSASRPQDRQFILSSKKLLLSDSGFYLCAWEKQGNEKLFFGSGTQLSVL.

The chain joins TRBV11-3 to TRBJ2-5; no clear D. The end of the DNA is better explained by TRBJ2-7, so the J call may be wrong. CDR3 size: 11 residues. Germline loops: CDR1 SGHNT, CDR2 YENEEA. The DNA for the CDR3 is TGTGCCAGCAGCCTCAATCTCGAGCAGTACTTC. Translating gives CASSLNLEQYF.

This clonotype has more than one count but fewer than ten. The gene calls are TRBV12-3 or TRBV12-4 and TRBJ2-4; D ambiguous. Trimming took 5 bases from V and 0 from J, leaving 2 bases between them. The CDR3 totals 12 residues. The CDR3 DNA reads TGTGCCAGCAGTCCAGCCAAAAACATTCAGTACTTC. It yields the protein CASSPAKNIQYF.

In the case of this clonotype: One end of the junction fails to match germline, which may point to a read error. The chain employs TRBV4-3 and TRBJ2-1; 10 nucleotides agree with TRBD2. The CDR3 totals 16 residues. CDR1 and CDR2 from the germline V gene are LGHNA and YSLEER. The CDR3 DNA reads as TGCGTCAGCAGCCAAGAGGTAGCGGGAGGTGCGGGTGAGCAGTTCTTC. Its translation is CVSSQEVAGGAGEQFF.

A word on this clonotype: The junction and the germline gene differ at one end; a read error may be behind it. The chain carries TRBV28 and TRBJ2-5; 12 positions match TRBD1. Germline V gene lookup returns CDR1 MDHEN and CDR2 SYDVKM. This CDR3 region has 17 residues. This CDR3 is CASSLPFRDRGQETQYF. The CDR3 DNA reads TGTGCCAGCAGTTTACCGTTCCGGGACAGGGGGCAAGAGACACAGTACTTC.

The sample holds a few counts of this clonotype. The V call is TRBV20-1, the J call TRBJ2-5, with 8 positions matching TRBD2. V gave up 0 bases and J gave up 5 bases; unmatched junction bases: 5. Per germline, CDR1 DFQATT and CDR2 SNEGSKA (reference sequence). This CDR3 has 14 amino acids. The CDR3 region is CSARDNSGVETQYF. DNA for the CDR3: TGCAGTGCTAGAGACAATAGCGGGGTGGAGACCCAGTACTTC.

The V call is TRBV20-1, the J call TRBJ1-5; D remains ambiguous. CDR1 and CDR2 (germline): DFQATT, SNEGSKA (reference sequence). The CDR3 is 13 residues long. The V end was cut by 1 base, the J end by 6 bases, with 10 bases between. This CDR3 reads CSARGWVGQPQHF. CDR3 DNA: TGCAGTGCTAGAGGGTGGGTCGGTCAGCCCCAGCATTTT.

The chain combines TRBV6-1 with TRBJ1-2, with D unresolved. This CDR3 comprises 11 residues. Per the germline V gene, CDR1 is MNHNS and CDR2 is SASEGT. Trimming shortened V by 8 bases and J by 8 bases, and 12 bases separated the two germline ends. The CDR3 DNA sequence: TGTGCCAGCTCAAATGGGAGAGGCTACACCTTC. Translating it yields CASSNGRGYTF.

As concerns this clonotype: This CDR3 is missing its conserved last phenylalanine or tryptophan, likely due to a read error. The rearrangement joins TRBV20-1 to TRBJ2-3, with unresolved D. Looked up from germline, CDR1 is DFQATT and CDR2 is SNEGSKA (reference sequence). V was pared by 6 bases and J by 0 bases, with 13 bases between. There are 14 residues in the CDR3. CDR3 in DNA: TGCAGTGCACTGACACCTCTGAGCACAGATACGCAGTATGTT. Protein product: CSALTPLSTDTQYV.

The chain uses TRBV29-1 and TRBJ2-5, with 11 bases identical to TRBD2. V trimming: 8 bases; J trimming: 5 bases; junction bases outside the gene matches: 16. The length of the CDR3 is 16 residues. Germline V gene data show CDR1 as SQVTM and CDR2 as ANQGSEA. This CDR3 reads CSTARGLAGGGETQYF. The CDR3, as DNA: TGCAGCACAGCAAGGGGGCTAGCGGGGGGCGGGGAGACCCAGTACTTC. Together with reference TRBV29-1 and TRBJ2-5, the CDR3 gives the full variable domain: SAVISQKPSRDICQRGTSLTIQCQVDSQVTMMFWYRQQPGQSLTLIATANQGSEATYESGFVIDKFPISRPNLTFSTLTVSNMSPEDSSIYLCSTARGLAGGGETQYFGPGTRLLVL.

The chain uses TRBV18 and TRBJ2-1; the match to TRBD1 covers 9 bases. Germline lookup yields CDR1 KGHSH and CDR2 LQKENI. The junction had 7 bases not matched to a gene; V was cut back by 11 bases and J by 5 bases. This CDR3 is built from 13 residues. The CDR3 protein is CACHRGPNNEQFF. Written as DNA, the CDR3 is TGTGCCTGCCACAGGGGGCCCAACAATGAGCAGTTCTTC.

V and J are TRBV3-1 and TRBJ2-7; the D gene is possibly TRBD2 (6 bases). This CDR3 has 16 amino acids. Trimming pared 0 bases from V and 5 bases from J, leaving 17 bases between. Germline V CDR1 and CDR2: LGHDT, YNNKEL (reference sequence). The CDR3 DNA reads as TGTGCCAGCAGCCAAGATCCGGCGGGGCCCGCCGACGAGCAGTACTTC. It translates to CASSQDPAGPADEQYF.

In its sample, this clonotype was seen once. The CDR3 here is CASSLKAGTGELFF. The CDR3 coding sequence is TGCGCCAGCAGCTTGAAGGCAGGGACCGGGGAGCTGTTTTTT. This chain joins TRBV5-1 and TRBJ2-2, with D perhaps matching TRBD1 (5 bases). Germline-derived CDR1 and CDR2 are SGHRS and YFSETQ. V lost 1 base and J 5 bases, leaving 9 bases between the germline ends. The CDR3 runs 14 residues.

This chain connects TRBV20-1 to TRBJ2-7; 12 bases map to TRBD1. CDR3 length: 15 residues. Per germline, CDR1 DFQATT and CDR2 SNEGSKA (reference sequence). V lost 6 bases and J lost 4; bases outside the gene matches: 10. DNA of the CDR3: TGCAGTGCCGGAACCGGGACAGGGGGCAGGTACGAGCAGTACTTC. Translating it yields CSAGTGTGGRYEQYF.